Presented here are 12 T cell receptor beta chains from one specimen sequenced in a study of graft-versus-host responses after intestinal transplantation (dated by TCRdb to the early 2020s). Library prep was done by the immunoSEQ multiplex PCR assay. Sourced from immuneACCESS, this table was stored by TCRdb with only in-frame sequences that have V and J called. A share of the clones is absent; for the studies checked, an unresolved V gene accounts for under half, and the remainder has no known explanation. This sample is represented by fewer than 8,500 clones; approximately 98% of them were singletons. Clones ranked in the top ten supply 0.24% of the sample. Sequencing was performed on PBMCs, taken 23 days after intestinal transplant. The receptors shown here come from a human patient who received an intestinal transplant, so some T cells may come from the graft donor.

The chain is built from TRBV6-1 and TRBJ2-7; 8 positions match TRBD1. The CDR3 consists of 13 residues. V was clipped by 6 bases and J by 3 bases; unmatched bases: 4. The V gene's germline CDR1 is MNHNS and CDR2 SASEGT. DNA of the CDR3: TGTGCCAGCAGGGGACAGGTCAGCTACGAGCAGTACTTC. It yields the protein CASRGQVSYEQYF.

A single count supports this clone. This chain's CDR3 is CASSLAGYYEQYF. CDR3 coding DNA: TGTGCCAGCAGCTTGGCAGGGTACTACGAGCAGTACTTC. The chain links TRBV11-2 to TRBJ2-7, with a weak D call TRBD1 (5 bases). V lost 3 bases, J lost 3 bases, and 9 bases lay in between. Germline lookup yields CDR1 SGHAT and CDR2 FQNNGV. The CDR3 sequence is 13 residues long.

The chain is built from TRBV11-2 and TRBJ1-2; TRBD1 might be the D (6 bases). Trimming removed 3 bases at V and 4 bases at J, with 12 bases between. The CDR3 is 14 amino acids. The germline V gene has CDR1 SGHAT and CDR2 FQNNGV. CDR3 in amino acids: CASSFLGGAYGYTF. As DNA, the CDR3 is TGTGCCAGCAGCTTCCTCGGGGGGGCCTATGGCTACACCTTC. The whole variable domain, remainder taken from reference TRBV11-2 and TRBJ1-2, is EAGVAQSPRYKIIEKRQSVAFWCNPISGHATLYWYQQILGQGPKLLIQFQNNGVVDDSQLPKDRFSAERLKGVDSTLKIQPAKLEDSAVYLCASSFLGGAYGYTFGSGTRLTVV.

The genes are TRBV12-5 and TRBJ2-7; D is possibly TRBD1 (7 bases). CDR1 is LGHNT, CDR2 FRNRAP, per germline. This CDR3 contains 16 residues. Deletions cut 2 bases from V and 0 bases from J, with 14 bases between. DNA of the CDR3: TGTGCTAGTGGTTTGTCCCGACAGGGAGGCTCCTACGAGCAGTACTTC. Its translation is CASGLSRQGGSYEQYF.

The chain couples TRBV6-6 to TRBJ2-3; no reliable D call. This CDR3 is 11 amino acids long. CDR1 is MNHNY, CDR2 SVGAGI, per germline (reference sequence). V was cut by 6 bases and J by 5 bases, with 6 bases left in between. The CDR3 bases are TGTGCCAGCAGATTTGGAGATACGCAGTATTTT. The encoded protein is CASRFGDTQYF.

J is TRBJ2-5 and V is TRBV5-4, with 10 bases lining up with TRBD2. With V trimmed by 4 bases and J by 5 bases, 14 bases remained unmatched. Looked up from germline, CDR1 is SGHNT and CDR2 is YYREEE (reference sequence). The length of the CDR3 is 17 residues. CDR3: CASSRAEGLADGETQYF. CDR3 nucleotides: TGTGCCAGCAGCCGTGCCGAAGGACTAGCGGACGGGGAGACCCAGTACTTC.

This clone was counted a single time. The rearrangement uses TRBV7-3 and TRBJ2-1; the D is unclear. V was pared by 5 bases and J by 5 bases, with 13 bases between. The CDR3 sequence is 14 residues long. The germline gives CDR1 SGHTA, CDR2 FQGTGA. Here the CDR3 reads CASSDDRADNEQFF. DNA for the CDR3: TGTGCCAGCAGCGACGACCGTGCCGACAATGAGCAGTTCTTC.

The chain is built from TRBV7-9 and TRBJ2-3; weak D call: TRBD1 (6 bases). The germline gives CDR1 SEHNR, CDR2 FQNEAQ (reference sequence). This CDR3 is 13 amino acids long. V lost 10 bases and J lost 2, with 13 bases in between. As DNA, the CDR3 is TGTGCCACAGGGCCAGGGGCCACAGATACGCAGTATTTT. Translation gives CATGPGATDTQYF.

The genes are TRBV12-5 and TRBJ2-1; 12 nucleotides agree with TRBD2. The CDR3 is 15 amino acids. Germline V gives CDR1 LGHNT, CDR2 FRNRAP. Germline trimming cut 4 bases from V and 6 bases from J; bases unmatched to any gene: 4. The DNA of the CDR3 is TGTGCTAGTGGTTCTAGCGGGAGGGCCGCCAATGAGCAGTTCTTC. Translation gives CASGSSGRAANEQFF.

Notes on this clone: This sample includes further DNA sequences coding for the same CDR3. The chain's CDR3 is CASSVSRLGTSGRGNTGELFF. The CDR3 bases are TGTGCCAGTAGTGTAAGCCGACTCGGGACTAGCGGGAGGGGGAACACCGGGGAGCTGTTTTTT. The V and J genes are TRBV19 and TRBJ2-2; 16 positions match TRBD2. Germline assignment: CDR1 LNHDA and CDR2 SQIVND (reference sequence). The CDR3 extends over 21 amino acids. Trimming took 5 bases from V and 1 from J; bases not matched to a gene: 13.

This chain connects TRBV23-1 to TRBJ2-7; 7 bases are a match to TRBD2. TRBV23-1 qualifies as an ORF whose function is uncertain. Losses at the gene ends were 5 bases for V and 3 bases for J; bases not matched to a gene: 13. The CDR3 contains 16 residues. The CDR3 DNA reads TGCGCCAGCAGTTTTGGGGGGGAGGTTTCCTTCTACGAGCAGTACTTC. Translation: CASSFGGEVSFYEQYF.

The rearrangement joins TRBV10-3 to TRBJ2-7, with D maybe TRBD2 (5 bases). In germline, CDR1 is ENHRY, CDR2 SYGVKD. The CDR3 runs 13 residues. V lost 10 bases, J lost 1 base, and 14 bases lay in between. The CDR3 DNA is TGTGCCAACATGGACGGGAAATCCTACGAGCAGTACTTC. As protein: CANMDGKSYEQYF.